This TCR beta chain is from a study of T cell responses to AZD1222 COVID-19 vaccine. The protocol was immunoSEQ multiplex PCR, while the TCRdb copy is restricted to in-frame clones and leaves out a portion. The sample lists 210,000 or so clones; about 92% were seen once. The CDR3 loop spans 14 amino acids. Germline lookup yields CDR1 SGHRS and CDR2 YFSETQ. Trimming removed 4 bases from V and 8 bases from J, with 16 bases in between. The material was peripheral blood, obtained on day 0 of MenACWY control vaccination. The clonotype was recovered from an adult in good health. The chain carries TRBV5-1 and TRBJ2-1; D gene ambiguous. CDR3 sequence reads: CASSPGSLPDEQFF. For the CDR3, the DNA is TGCGCCAGCAGCCCCGGGTCTCTCCCCGATGAGCAGTTCTTC.